These 17 T cell receptor beta chains originate from one sample sequenced in a study of T cell clones after liver transplantation. Profiling relied on immunoSEQ multiplex PCR, and the TCRdb table lists in-frame clones only, not all of them. The sample has about 120,000 clones; just over 90% are singletons. Sequences were derived from CD4+ T cells from blood, sampled 12 months after liver transplant. The receptors were gathered from a human patient who received a liver transplant. Among the T cells, some may be from the graft donor.

J is TRBJ2-5 and V is TRBV7-6; possibly TRBD1 for D (5 bases). The germline gives CDR1 SGHVS, CDR2 FNYEAQ. V lost 5 bases and J lost 4, with 14 bases in between. This CDR3 contains 14 residues. DNA for the CDR3: TGTGCCAGCAGCCCGAACAGCCAGGGAGAGACCCAGTACTTC. This encodes CASSPNSQGETQYF.

V is TRBV7-2 and J is TRBJ2-1, with D maybe TRBD1 (6 bases). V gave up 3 bases and J gave up 7 bases, with 13 bases separating them. This CDR3 has 14 residues. Per germline, CDR1 SGHTA and CDR2 FQGNSA. The CDR3 loop is CASSLTGPGNEQFF. The CDR3, as DNA: TGTGCCAGCAGCTTGACAGGCCCCGGGAATGAGCAGTTCTTC.

V gene TRBV5-1 combines with J gene TRBJ2-5, with 15 bases aligning to TRBD2. V was pared by 4 bases and J by 5 bases, with 6 bases of the junction left unmatched. Germline V lookup: CDR1 SGHRS, CDR2 YFSETQ. This CDR3 has 16 residues. In DNA form, the CDR3 reads TGCGCCAGCAGCCCCGGACTAGCGGGAGGGCCTGAGACCCAGTACTTC. Protein sequence: CASSPGLAGGPETQYF. The whole variable domain, remainder taken from reference TRBV5-1 and TRBJ2-5, is KAGVTQTPRYLIKTRGQQVTLSCSPISGHRSVSWYQQTPGQGLQFLFEYFSETQRNKGNFPGRFSGRQFSNSRSEMNVSTLELGDSALYLCASSPGLAGGPETQYFGPGTRLLVL.

V usage is TRBV11-2 and J usage is TRBJ1-2; possible D gene TRBD1, 5 bases. The length of the CDR3 is 15 residues. Germline CDR1 is SGHAT and CDR2 is FQNNGV. V lost 6 bases and J 0 bases, leaving 14 bases between the germline ends. In DNA form, the CDR3 reads TGTGCCAGCAGACCAACTCGACAGCCTAACTATGGCTACACCTTC. This encodes CASRPTRQPNYGYTF.

The J gene is TRBJ2-1, the V gene TRBV11-2; D uncertain. The CDR3 runs to 15 residues. The germline V gene encodes CDR1 SGHAT and CDR2 FQNNGV. Trimming pared 6 bases from V and 4 bases from J, leaving 16 bases between. The CDR3 spells CASRRSGPLYNEQFF. CDR3 nucleotides: TGTGCCAGCAGACGATCTGGCCCTTTGTACAATGAGCAGTTCTTC. The full variable domain, with the rest looked up from reference TRBV11-2 and TRBJ2-1, is EAGVAQSPRYKIIEKRQSVAFWCNPISGHATLYWYQQILGQGPKLLIQFQNNGVVDDSQLPKDRFSAERLKGVDSTLKIQPAKLEDSAVYLCASRRSGPLYNEQFFGPGTRLTVL.

In the case of this clone: A read error may be the cause here, since a much bigger clone is one base away. The V and J genes are TRBV7-2 and TRBJ1-2; no clear D. CDR1 and CDR2 from the germline V gene are SGHTA and FQGNSA. The CDR3 is made up of 12 amino acids. The V end was cut by 1 base, the J end by 4 bases, with 4 bases between. This CDR3 reads CASSLDGYGYTF. The CDR3, as DNA: TGTGCCAGCAGCTTAGACGGCTATGGCTACACCTTC.

V gene TRBV27 combines with J gene TRBJ1-5; weak D call: TRBD1 (5 bases). Germline values: CDR1 MNHEY, CDR2 SMNVEV (reference sequence). CDR3 length: 16 amino acids. The ends were cut back, 4 bases at V and 7 bases at J, with 20 bases in the middle. CDR3: CASSSLPGGSKQPQHF. DNA of the CDR3: TGTGCCAGCAGTTCCCTGCCCGGGGGGTCCAAGCAGCCCCAGCATTTT.

The chain is built from TRBV5-8 and TRBJ2-7; D perhaps matches TRBD1 (6 bases). The CDR3 runs to 14 residues. Germline V gives CDR1 SGHTS, CDR2 YDEGEE. Trimming shortened V by 4 bases and J by 6 bases, and 17 bases separated the two germline ends. For the CDR3, the DNA is TGTGCCAGCAGCAAACAGGGTACTTTCGGCGAGCAGTACTTC. This encodes CASSKQGTFGEQYF.

The chain links TRBV6-1 to TRBJ2-7; D is unresolved. CDR3 length: 14 amino acids. Between the trimmed V and J ends, which lost 5 bases and 0 bases, there was a span of 11 bases. Germline values: CDR1 MNHNS, CDR2 SASEGT. Here the CDR3 DNA reads TGTGCCAGCAGTTCTCAGGAAAGCTCCTACGAGCAGTACTTC. As protein: CASSSQESSYEQYF.

The V and J genes are TRBV28 and TRBJ1-3; 7 bases agree with TRBD1. The CDR3 loop spans 15 amino acids. Looked up from germline, CDR1 is MDHEN and CDR2 is SYDVKM. V was clipped by 0 bases and J by 5 bases; unmatched bases: 4. DNA of the CDR3: TGTGCCAGCAGTTTATGGAAGGGACAGAGAAACACCATATATTTT. Translated: CASSLWKGQRNTIYF.

This clone occurred once. The rearrangement joins TRBV14 to TRBJ2-7, with a weak D call TRBD1 (6 bases). Deletions cut 3 bases from V and 2 bases from J, with 14 bases between. The length of the CDR3 is 15 residues. The germline V gene has CDR1 SGHDN and CDR2 FVKESK. Here the CDR3 reads CASSQSSGAPYEQYF. CDR3 coding DNA: TGTGCCAGCAGCCAGTCCTCAGGGGCTCCCTACGAGCAGTACTTC.

The CDR3 loop is CASTPLPSYNEQFF. The CDR3 nucleotides read TGTGCCAGCACCCCTCTCCCTTCCTACAATGAGCAGTTCTTC. J is TRBJ2-1 and V is TRBV7-2; no reliable D call. The CDR3 runs 14 residues. Germline CDR1 and CDR2: SGHTA and FQGNSA. V dropped 7 bases and J dropped 1 base, with 11 bases sitting between them.

The gene calls are TRBV19 and TRBJ2-1; 8 bases agree with TRBD2. This CDR3 spans 13 amino acids. J was trimmed by 12 bases and V by 4 bases; bases with no gene match: 8. Germline CDR1 reads LNHDA; CDR2 reads SQIVND (reference sequence). In DNA form, the CDR3 reads TGTGCCAGTAGTAGCACACGAGCGGGAGTGCAGTTCTTC. It specifies CASSSTRAGVQFF.

The chain employs TRBV2 and TRBJ2-3, with TRBD2 matching over 12 bases. Germline CDR1 reads SNHLY; CDR2 reads FYNNEI. The junction had 5 bases not matched to a gene; V was cut back by 1 base and J by 0 bases. CDR3 length: 18 amino acids. CDR3 region: CASSEEGGLAGSTDTQYF. The CDR3 coding sequence is TGTGCCAGCAGTGAAGAGGGGGGACTAGCGGGTAGCACAGATACGCAGTATTTT.

This clone is categorized as medium-sized. The rearrangement joins TRBV7-6 to TRBJ2-1, with D tentatively TRBD1 (6 bases). V shed 2 bases and J shed 0 bases, with 11 bases lying between them. CDR1 is SGHVS, CDR2 FNYEAQ, per germline. This CDR3 spans 16 amino acids. The CDR3 region is CASSLIQGSSYNEQFF. DNA for the CDR3: TGTGCCAGCAGCTTAATCCAGGGGAGCTCCTACAATGAGCAGTTCTTC.

This clone appeared once. J is TRBJ2-6 and V is TRBV7-2, with D hard to call. The germline V gene has CDR1 SGHTA and CDR2 FQGNSA. V lost 11 bases and J lost 0, with 8 bases in between. The CDR3 runs 13 residues. For the CDR3, the DNA is TGTGCCTTCGAGCGCTCTGGGGCCAACGTCCTGACTTTC. Translation gives CAFERSGANVLTF.

This clone was counted once. This sequence joins TRBV9 and TRBJ2-5, with 9 bases lining up with TRBD1. There are 16 residues in the CDR3. V shed 0 bases and J 5 bases; nucleotides not matched to a gene: 8. Germline V gene lookup returns CDR1 SGDLS and CDR2 YYNGEE. CDR3 sequence: CASSVAGTGSIETQYF. CDR3 nucleotides: TGTGCCAGCAGCGTAGCAGGGACAGGGTCTATCGAGACCCAGTACTTC.